The text below deals with one T cell receptor beta chain. Methods used by the authors: Reference gene primer amplification yielded estimated nucleated cell counts. Sequencing used immunoSEQ multiplex PCR; TCRdb keeps in-frame clones, though not all of them. V, J and clone size reflect that table, while D and trimming were determined from the DNA. In the table there are fewer than 250,000 clones, about 87% of which are singletons. This record belongs to a study of blood T cell repertoires in COVID-19. The junction had 12 bases not matched to a gene; V was cut back by 3 bases and J by 7 bases. CDR1 and CDR2 from the germline V gene are MNHEY and SMNVEV (reference sequence). This CDR3 is 15 amino acids long.

This receptor was taken from a man in his 70s with acute or convalescent COVID-19. The chain employs TRBV27 and TRBJ2-7; 7 nucleotides line up with TRBD2. Sequenced material: peripheral blood. CDR3 amino acids: CASSFTGSGRGEQYF. The CDR3 bases are TGTGCCAGCAGTTTTACTGGATCAGGGCGGGGGGAGCAGTACTTC.